A single sample is the source of the 29 T cell receptor beta chains below, sequenced in a study of control samples from healthy donors and cancer patients. TCRdb's copy holds only in-frame clones and misses some; the assay was immunoSEQ multiplex PCR. In the table there are 130,000 or so clones, 90% to 95% of which are singletons. What was sequenced was PBMCs. These receptors originate from a man aged 60 to 75 with colorectal cancer.

The rearrangement joins TRBV30 to TRBJ2-2; D perhaps matches TRBD2 (6 bases). The germline V and J ends were trimmed by 2 bases and 4 bases, with 14 bases remaining between them. Germline CDR1 is GTSNPN and CDR2 is SVGIG (reference sequence). This CDR3 comprises 15 residues. CDR3 DNA: TGTGCCTGGAGTACAAACGGGGGTGCCACCGGGGAGCTGTTTTTT. This encodes CAWSTNGGATGELFF. Based on the CDR3 plus reference TRBV30 and TRBJ2-2, the full variable domain is SQTIHQWPATLVQPVGSPLSLECTVEGTSNPNLYWYRQAAGRGLQLLFYSVGIGQISSEVPQNLSASRPQDRQFILSSKKLLLSDSGFYLCAWSTNGGATGELFFGEGSRLTVL.

The chain couples TRBV19 to TRBJ2-2; weak D call: TRBD2 (6 bases). The V end lost 8 bases, the J end lost 1 base, and 14 bases lay between the germline ends. Germline V gene data show CDR1 as LNHDA and CDR2 as SQIVND (reference sequence). The CDR3 is 15 amino acids. DNA for the CDR3: TGTGCCAGTTCATCCGGGACTGGGAACACCGGGGAGCTGTTTTTT. This sequence encodes CASSSGTGNTGELFF.

The chain combines TRBV30 with TRBJ2-1, with TRBD1 matching over 9 bases. Germline V gene data show CDR1 as GTSNPN and CDR2 as SVGIG (reference sequence). Losses at the gene ends were 0 bases for V and 7 bases for J; bases not matched to a gene: 7. CDR3 length: 15 amino acids. The CDR3 region is CAWSVGTGPWNEQFF. CDR3 bases: TGTGCCTGGAGTGTGGGGACAGGGCCTTGGAATGAGCAGTTCTTC.

This sequence joins TRBV6-5 and TRBJ2-5; maybe TRBD1 (5 bases). Trimming took 6 bases from V and 0 from J, leaving 5 bases between them. The CDR3 spans 12 residues. Germline V gene data show CDR1 as MNHEY and CDR2 as SVGAGI. Here the CDR3 reads CASRQDQETQYF. In DNA form, the CDR3 reads TGTGCCAGCAGACAGGACCAAGAGACCCAGTACTTC.

The chain joins TRBV7-6 to TRBJ1-5; 7 nucleotides line up with TRBD1. Unmatched junction bases numbered 9, after V lost 5 bases and J lost 5 bases. The CDR3 length is 15 residues. Germline values: CDR1 SGHVS, CDR2 FNYEAQ. The CDR3 protein is CASSQRQGGDQPQHF. Written as DNA, the CDR3 is TGTGCCAGCAGCCAACGACAGGGCGGGGATCAGCCCCAGCATTTT.

This chain connects TRBV6-5 to TRBJ2-2, with D maybe TRBD1 (6 bases). Germline V CDR1 and CDR2: MNHEY, SVGAGI. The V gene lost 4 bases and the J gene lost 4 bases, with 10 bases spanning the gap. The CDR3 length is 14 residues. CDR3 DNA: TGTGCCAGCAGTTCCCAGGGGACCACCGGGGAGCTGTTTTTT. Residues: CASSSQGTTGELFF.

The genes are TRBV3-1 (or the pseudogene TRBV3-2) and TRBJ1-1; 9 nucleotides line up with TRBD1. From germline, CDR1 is LGHDT and CDR2 YNNKEL (reference sequence). Trimming removed 0 bases from V and 10 bases from J; junction bases left unmatched: 6. The CDR3 totals 14 residues. The CDR3 DNA sequence: TGTGCCAGCAGCCAAGACGGATTACAGGGGGCAGCTTTCTTT. Its translation is CASSQDGLQGAAFF.

The chain recombines TRBV28 with TRBJ1-1; 7 nucleotides align to TRBD1. Germline V gene lookup returns CDR1 MDHEN and CDR2 SYDVKM. This CDR3 is built from 14 residues. V was pared by 6 bases and J by 5 bases, with 9 bases of the junction left unmatched. The CDR3, as DNA: TGTGCCAGCAGATCCCCTACAGGGGAAACTGAAGCTTTCTTT. Encoded protein: CASRSPTGETEAFF.

This chain links TRBV6-1 with TRBJ2-5; no firm D call. Germline V lookup: CDR1 MNHNS, CDR2 SASEGT. V was trimmed by 0 bases and J by 5 bases, leaving 10 bases between them. This CDR3 has 14 amino acids. For the CDR3, the DNA is TGTGCCAGCAGTGAAGCGTGGGGTCGGGAGACCCAGTACTTC. Translation gives CASSEAWGRETQYF.

V gene TRBV10-3 combines with J gene TRBJ1-1; D perhaps matches TRBD1 (6 bases). CDR1 and CDR2 from the germline V gene are ENHRY and SYGVKD. The V end lost 10 bases, the J end lost 1 base, and 16 bases lay between the germline ends. This CDR3 contains 14 residues. In DNA, the CDR3 is TGTGCCACCAAGGGGGGCTGGGCGAACACTGAAGCTTTCTTT. Protein product: CATKGGWANTEAFF.

The CDR3, as DNA: TGTGCCAGCAGTTTCCTTCAAGCCTTAGCCAAAAACATTCAGTACTTC. It codes for CASSFLQALAKNIQYF. The chain has TRBV27 and TRBJ2-4; D remains ambiguous. The CDR3 has 16 residues. Germline V gene lookup returns CDR1 MNHEY and CDR2 SMNVEV (reference sequence). V was cut by 3 bases and J by 0 bases, with 12 bases left in between.

The gene calls are TRBV24-1 and TRBJ1-6; 7 bases map to TRBD1. The V and J ends lost 4 bases and 5 bases, in that order; junction bases with no gene match: 4. CDR3 length equals 15 residues. Germline lookup yields CDR1 KGHDR and CDR2 SFDVKD. CDR3 region: CATSDNRGNNSPLHF. The CDR3 region has the DNA TGTGCCACCAGTGACAACAGGGGAAATAATTCACCCCTCCACTTT.

This clone was seen only once. The chain joins TRBV27 to TRBJ1-2, with 7 bases lining up with TRBD1. The CDR3 is 14 residues long. V lost 2 bases, J lost 3 bases, and 3 bases stayed unmatched. Looked up from germline, CDR1 is MNHEY and CDR2 is SMNVEV (reference sequence). DNA of the CDR3: TGTGCCAGCAGTTTAAGGCAGGGGGACTATGGCTACACCTTC. Translated: CASSLRQGDYGYTF.

As to this clone: The sample carries other DNA sequences with the same CDR3. The V call is TRBV2, the J call TRBJ2-7, with D possibly TRBD1 on 6 matching bases. CDR3 length: 14 amino acids. The germline gives CDR1 SNHLY, CDR2 FYNNEI. V shed 6 bases and J shed 3 bases, with 15 bases lying between them. The DNA for the CDR3 is TGTGCCAGCAGGGGGCAGGGGATAAACTACGAGCAGTACTTC. Encoded protein: CASRGQGINYEQYF.

The chain recombines TRBV3-1 (or the pseudogene TRBV3-2) with TRBJ2-7, with D maybe TRBD1 (6 bases). V was clipped by 1 base and J by 2 bases, with 9 bases between them. This CDR3 comprises 14 residues. Germline V gene lookup returns CDR1 LGHDT and CDR2 YNNKEL (reference sequence). CDR3 sequence (DNA): TGTGCCAGCAGCCAAGCGACAGGACCCTACGAGCAGTACTTC. This translates into CASSQATGPYEQYF.

The chain employs TRBV19 and TRBJ2-7; maybe TRBD2 (6 bases). Germline-derived CDR1 and CDR2 are LNHDA and SQIVND (reference sequence). The CDR3 consists of 15 residues. The V end was cut by 3 bases, the J end by 0 bases, with 12 bases between. The CDR3 DNA is TGTGCCAGTAGTATTGGCGGGGATAGCTCCTACGAGCAGTACTTC. Encoded protein: CASSIGGDSSYEQYF.

CDR3 amino acids: CASSQEEAGGREQYF. The DNA for the CDR3 is TGCGCCAGCAGCCAAGAAGAGGCGGGGGGGCGCGAGCAGTACTTC. This sequence joins TRBV4-1 and TRBJ2-7; 9 bases are shared with TRBD2. The CDR3 covers 15 residues. Germline V gives CDR1 MGHRA, CDR2 YSYEKL. Trimming removed 0 bases from V and 6 bases from J; junction bases left unmatched: 6.

The chain has TRBV4-3 and TRBJ2-5; D remains ambiguous. Germline CDR1 reads LGHNA; CDR2 reads YSLEER. The CDR3 sequence is 15 residues long. Trimming cost V 0 bases and J 0 bases, with 8 bases left between them. The DNA for the CDR3 is TGCGCCAGCAGCCAAGAGGGTCTGTACCAAGAGACCCAGTACTTC. It encodes CASSQEGLYQETQYF.

The chain has TRBV7-2 and TRBJ1-3; 7 bases are shared with TRBD1. The germline gives CDR1 SGHTA, CDR2 FQGNSA. The CDR3 covers 13 residues. The ends lost 0 bases at V and 8 bases at J; junction bases unmatched: 1. The CDR3 DNA sequence: TGTGCCAGCAGCTTAGCAGGGGGCCACACCATATATTTT. This encodes CASSLAGGHTIYF.

The V gene is TRBV6-5, the J gene TRBJ2-6; unclear D gene. Trimming took off 6 bases at V and 0 bases at J, with 9 bases between the two ends. Germline V gene lookup returns CDR1 MNHEY and CDR2 SVGAGI. The CDR3 contains 15 residues. The CDR3 region is CASRLESSGANVLTF. CDR3 nucleotides: TGTGCCAGCAGATTAGAGAGCTCTGGGGCCAACGTCCTGACTTTC.

V and J are TRBV18 and TRBJ2-7; D may be TRBD1 or TRBD2 (5 bases each). Germline assignment: CDR1 KGHSH and CDR2 LQKENI. The CDR3 extends over 15 amino acids. The V end lost 3 bases, the J end lost 2 bases, and 14 bases lay between the germline ends. The CDR3 bases are TGTGCCAGCTCACCGTGGCAGGGAGATCCCTACGAGCAGTACTTC. Translation: CASSPWQGDPYEQYF. Variable domain in full (rest from reference TRBV18 and TRBJ2-7): NAGVMQNPRHLVRRRGQEARLRCSPMKGHSHVYWYRQLPEEGLKFMVYLQKENIIDESGMPKERFSAEFPKEGPSILRIQQVVRGDSAAYFCASSPWQGDPYEQYFGPGTRLTVT.

The genes are TRBV7-9 and TRBJ1-1; no clear D gene. Trimming cost V 5 bases and J 0 bases, with 7 bases left between them. The CDR3 has 13 residues. The V gene's germline CDR1 is SEHNR and CDR2 FQNEAQ (reference sequence). CDR3: CASSPSLNTEAFF. Here the CDR3 DNA reads TGTGCCAGCAGCCCCAGTTTGAACACTGAAGCTTTCTTT.

DNA of the CDR3: TGCGCCAGCAGCTTCGTCATTAGCGGGGGTCAGGGAGAGACCCAGTACTTC. Translated: CASSFVISGGQGETQYF. The rearrangement uses TRBV5-1 and TRBJ2-5, with 9 bases fitting TRBD2. Trimming removed 2 bases from V and 4 bases from J; junction bases left unmatched: 12. The germline gives CDR1 SGHRS, CDR2 YFSETQ. This CDR3 spans 17 amino acids.

This chain uses TRBV18 with TRBJ1-2, with D perhaps TRBD1 (6 bases). In germline, CDR1 is KGHSH, CDR2 LQKENI. V dropped 3 bases and J dropped 8 bases, with 13 bases sitting between them. This CDR3 has 13 amino acids. This CDR3 reads CASSPRGDEGYTF. CDR3 DNA sequence: TGTGCCAGCTCACCGAGGGGGGACGAGGGCTACACCTTC. Complete variable domain (other parts from reference TRBV18 and TRBJ1-2): NAGVMQNPRHLVRRRGQEARLRCSPMKGHSHVYWYRQLPEEGLKFMVYLQKENIIDESGMPKERFSAEFPKEGPSILRIQQVVRGDSAAYFCASSPRGDEGYTFGSGTRLTVV.

As DNA, the CDR3 is TGTGCCAGTAGTAAACACCTTACAGACAGGTCCCCCTACGAGCAGTACTTC. It yields the protein CASSKHLTDRSPYEQYF. The chain has TRBV19 and TRBJ2-7; a weak D match, TRBD1 (6 bases). The CDR3 runs to 17 residues. Germline CDR1 reads LNHDA; CDR2 reads SQIVND (reference sequence). V shed 4 bases and J shed 2 bases, with 21 bases lying between them.

This chain joins TRBV19 and TRBJ2-1; D is ambiguous. CDR3 length: 15 amino acids. V was cut by 3 bases and J by 0 bases, with 9 bases left in between. Germline V gene data show CDR1 as LNHDA and CDR2 as SQIVND (reference sequence). The CDR3 loop is CASSINNPSYNEQFF. The CDR3 nucleotides are TGTGCCAGTAGTATTAACAATCCCTCCTACAATGAGCAGTTCTTC.

This rearrangement joins TRBV19 to TRBJ1-1; D gene uncertain. V lost 6 bases, J lost 1 base, and 6 bases lay in between. The CDR3 has 12 residues. Germline CDR1 is LNHDA and CDR2 is SQIVND (reference sequence). The CDR3 region is CASSHKNTEAFF. In DNA form, the CDR3 reads TGTGCCAGTAGCCACAAGAACACTGAAGCTTTCTTT.

The chain carries TRBV5-1 and TRBJ2-7, with TRBD1 matching 7 bases. Losses at the gene ends were 2 bases for V and 2 bases for J; bases not matched to a gene: 4. The CDR3 length is 14 residues. Germline CDR1 is SGHRS and CDR2 is YFSETQ. The CDR3 DNA sequence: TGCGCCAGCAGCTTCCGGCAGGGGGCCTACGAGCAGTACTTC. It encodes CASSFRQGAYEQYF.

V gene TRBV6-5 combines with J gene TRBJ1-3; D unclear. From germline, CDR1 is MNHEY and CDR2 SVGAGI. This CDR3 is built from 15 residues. V was trimmed by 6 bases and J by 2 bases, leaving 14 bases between them. The CDR3 protein is CASRKVGSTGNTIYF. The CDR3, as DNA: TGTGCCAGCAGGAAGGTGGGTTCCACTGGAAACACCATATATTTT.